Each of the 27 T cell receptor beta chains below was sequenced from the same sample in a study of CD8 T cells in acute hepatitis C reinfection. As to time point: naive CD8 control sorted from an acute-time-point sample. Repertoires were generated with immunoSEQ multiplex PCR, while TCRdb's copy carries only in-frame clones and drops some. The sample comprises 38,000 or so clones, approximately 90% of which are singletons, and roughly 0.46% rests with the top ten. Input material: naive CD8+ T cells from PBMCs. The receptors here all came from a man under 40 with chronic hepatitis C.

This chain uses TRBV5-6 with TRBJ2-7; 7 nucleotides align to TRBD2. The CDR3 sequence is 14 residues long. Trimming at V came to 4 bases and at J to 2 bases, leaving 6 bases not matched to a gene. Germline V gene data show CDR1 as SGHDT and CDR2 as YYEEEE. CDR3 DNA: TGTGCCAGCAGCCCTCCCGGGACTACCTACGAGCAGTACTTC. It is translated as CASSPPGTTYEQYF.

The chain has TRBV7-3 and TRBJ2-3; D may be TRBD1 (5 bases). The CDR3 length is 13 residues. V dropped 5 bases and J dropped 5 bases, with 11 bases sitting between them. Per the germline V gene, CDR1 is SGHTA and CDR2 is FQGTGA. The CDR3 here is CASSNDQGDTQYF. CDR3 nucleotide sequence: TGTGCCAGCAGCAACGACCAGGGAGATACGCAGTATTTT.

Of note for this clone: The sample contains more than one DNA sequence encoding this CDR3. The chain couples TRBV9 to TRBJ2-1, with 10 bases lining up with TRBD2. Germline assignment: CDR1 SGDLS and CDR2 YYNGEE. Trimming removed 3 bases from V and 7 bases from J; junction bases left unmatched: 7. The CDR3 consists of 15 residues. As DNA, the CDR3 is TGTGCCAGCAGCGCCAGCGGGGGGGCGGGAAATGAGCAGTTCTTC. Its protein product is CASSASGGAGNEQFF. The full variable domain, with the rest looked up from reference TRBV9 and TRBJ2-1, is DSGVTQTPKHLITATGQRVTLRCSPRSGDLSVYWYQQSLDQGLQFLIQYYNGEERAKGNILERFSAQQFPDLHSELNLSSLELGDSALYFCASSASGGAGNEQFFGPGTRLTVL.

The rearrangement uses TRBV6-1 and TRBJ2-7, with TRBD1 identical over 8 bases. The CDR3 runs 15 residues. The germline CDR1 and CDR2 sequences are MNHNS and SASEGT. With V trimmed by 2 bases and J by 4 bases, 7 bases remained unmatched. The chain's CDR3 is CASSEWGQGAYEQYF. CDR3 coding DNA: TGTGCCAGCAGTGAATGGGGGCAGGGGGCGTACGAGCAGTACTTC.

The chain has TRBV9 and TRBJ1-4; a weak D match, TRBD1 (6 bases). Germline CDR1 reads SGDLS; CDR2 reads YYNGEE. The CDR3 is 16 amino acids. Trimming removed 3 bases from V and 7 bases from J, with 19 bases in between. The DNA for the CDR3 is TGTGCCAGCAGCGCCGGGGGCCAAAGGGAACTTGAAAAACTGTTTTTT. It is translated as CASSAGGQRELEKLFF. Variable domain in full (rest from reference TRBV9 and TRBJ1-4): DSGVTQTPKHLITATGQRVTLRCSPRSGDLSVYWYQQSLDQGLQFLIQYYNGEERAKGNILERFSAQQFPDLHSELNLSSLELGDSALYFCASSAGGQRELEKLFFGSGTQLSVL.

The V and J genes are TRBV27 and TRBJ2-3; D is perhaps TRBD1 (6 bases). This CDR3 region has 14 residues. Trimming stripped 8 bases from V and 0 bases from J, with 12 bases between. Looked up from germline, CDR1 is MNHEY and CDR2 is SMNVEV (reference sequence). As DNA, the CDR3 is TGTGCCAGCGCACAGGGCCAAAGCACAGATACGCAGTATTTT. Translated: CASAQGQSTDTQYF.

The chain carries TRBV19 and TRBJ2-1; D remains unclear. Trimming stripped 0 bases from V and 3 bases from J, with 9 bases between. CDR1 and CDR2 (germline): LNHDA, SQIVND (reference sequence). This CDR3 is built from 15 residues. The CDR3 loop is CASSIDQASYNEQFF. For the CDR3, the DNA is TGTGCCAGTAGTATAGATCAGGCAAGCTACAATGAGCAGTTCTTC.

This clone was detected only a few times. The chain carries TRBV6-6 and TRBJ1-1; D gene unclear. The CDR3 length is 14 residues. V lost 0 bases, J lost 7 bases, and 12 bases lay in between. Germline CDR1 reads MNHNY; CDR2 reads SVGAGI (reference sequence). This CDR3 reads CASSYSEGISEAFF. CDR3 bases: TGTGCCAGCAGTTACTCAGAGGGAATCAGTGAAGCTTTCTTT.

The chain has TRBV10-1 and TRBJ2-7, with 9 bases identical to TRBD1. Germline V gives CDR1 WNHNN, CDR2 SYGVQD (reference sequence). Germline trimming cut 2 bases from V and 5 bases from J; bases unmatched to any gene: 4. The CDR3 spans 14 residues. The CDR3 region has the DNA TGCGCCAGCAGTGAGATACAGGGGGCGCACGAGCAGTACTTC. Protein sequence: CASSEIQGAHEQYF.

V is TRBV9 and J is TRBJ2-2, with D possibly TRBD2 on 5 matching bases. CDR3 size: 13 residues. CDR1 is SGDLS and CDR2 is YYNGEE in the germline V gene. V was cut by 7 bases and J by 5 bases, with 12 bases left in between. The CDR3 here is CASGGRTTGELFF. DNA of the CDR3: TGTGCCAGCGGCGGGCGGACGACCGGGGAGCTGTTTTTT.

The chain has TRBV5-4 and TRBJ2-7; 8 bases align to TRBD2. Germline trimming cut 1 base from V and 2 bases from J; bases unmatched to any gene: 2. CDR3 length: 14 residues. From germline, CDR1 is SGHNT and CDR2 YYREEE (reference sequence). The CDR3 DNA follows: TGTGCCAGCAGCTTGAGCGGGAGTCCCTACGAGCAGTACTTC. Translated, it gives CASSLSGSPYEQYF.

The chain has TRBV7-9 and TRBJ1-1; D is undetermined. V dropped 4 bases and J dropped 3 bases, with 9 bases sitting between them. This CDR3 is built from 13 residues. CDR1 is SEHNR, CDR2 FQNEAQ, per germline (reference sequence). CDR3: CASSSPKDTEAFF. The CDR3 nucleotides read TGTGCCAGCAGCTCGCCGAAGGACACTGAAGCTTTCTTT.

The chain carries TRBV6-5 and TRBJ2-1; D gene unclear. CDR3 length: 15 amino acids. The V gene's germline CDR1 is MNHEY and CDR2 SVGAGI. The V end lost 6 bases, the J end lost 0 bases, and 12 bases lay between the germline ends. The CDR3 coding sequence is TGTGCCAGCAGGCCCGAGCCCAGCTCCTACAATGAGCAGTTCTTC. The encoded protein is CASRPEPSSYNEQFF.

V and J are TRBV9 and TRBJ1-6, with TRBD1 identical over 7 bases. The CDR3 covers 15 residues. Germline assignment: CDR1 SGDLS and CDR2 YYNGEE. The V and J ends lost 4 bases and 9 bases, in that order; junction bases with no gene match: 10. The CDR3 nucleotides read TGTGCCAGCAGCAGAGGAGACAGGGCCAGTTCACCCCTCCACTTT. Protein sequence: CASSRGDRASSPLHF.

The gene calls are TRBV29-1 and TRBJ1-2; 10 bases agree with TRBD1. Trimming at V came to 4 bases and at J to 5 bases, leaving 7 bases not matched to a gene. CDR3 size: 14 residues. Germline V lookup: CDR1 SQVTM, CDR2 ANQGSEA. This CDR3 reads CSVGGTGDKYGYTF. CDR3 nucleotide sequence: TGCAGCGTTGGGGGGACAGGGGATAAGTATGGCTACACCTTC.

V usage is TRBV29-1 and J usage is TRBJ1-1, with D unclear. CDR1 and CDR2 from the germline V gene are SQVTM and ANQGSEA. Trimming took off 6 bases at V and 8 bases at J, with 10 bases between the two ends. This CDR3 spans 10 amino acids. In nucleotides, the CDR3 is TGCAGCGTCTCGAACCAGGAAGCTTTCTTT. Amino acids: CSVSNQEAFF.

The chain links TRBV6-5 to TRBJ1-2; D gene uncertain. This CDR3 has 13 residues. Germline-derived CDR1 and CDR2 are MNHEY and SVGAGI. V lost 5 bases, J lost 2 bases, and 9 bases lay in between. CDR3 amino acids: CASSLKGNYGYTF. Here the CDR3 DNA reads TGTGCCAGCAGTCTTAAGGGAAACTATGGCTACACCTTC.

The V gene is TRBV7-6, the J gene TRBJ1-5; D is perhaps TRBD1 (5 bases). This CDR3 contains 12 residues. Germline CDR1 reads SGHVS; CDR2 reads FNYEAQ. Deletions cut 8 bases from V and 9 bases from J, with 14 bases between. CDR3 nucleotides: TGTGCCAGCGGAACAGGCCAATGGCCCCAGCATTTT. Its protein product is CASGTGQWPQHF.

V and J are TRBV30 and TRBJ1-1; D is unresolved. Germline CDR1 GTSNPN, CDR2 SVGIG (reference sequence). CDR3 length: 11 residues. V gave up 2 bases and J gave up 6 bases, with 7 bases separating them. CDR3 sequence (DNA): TGTGCCTGGAGTACCGGAGCTGAAGCTTTCTTT. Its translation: CAWSTGAEAFF.

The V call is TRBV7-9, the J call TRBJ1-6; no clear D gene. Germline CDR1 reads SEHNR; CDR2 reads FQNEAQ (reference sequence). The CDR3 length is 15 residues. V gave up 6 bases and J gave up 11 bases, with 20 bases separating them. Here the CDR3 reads CASSSGGIQLPPLHF. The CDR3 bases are TGTGCCAGCAGTTCAGGTGGCATCCAATTACCACCCCTCCACTTT.

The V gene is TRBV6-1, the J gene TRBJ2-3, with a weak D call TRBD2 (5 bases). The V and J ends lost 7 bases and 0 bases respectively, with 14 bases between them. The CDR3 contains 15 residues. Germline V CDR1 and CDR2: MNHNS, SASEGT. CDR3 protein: CASTPRRASTDTQYF. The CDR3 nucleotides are TGTGCCAGCACCCCCCGGCGGGCAAGCACAGATACGCAGTATTTT.

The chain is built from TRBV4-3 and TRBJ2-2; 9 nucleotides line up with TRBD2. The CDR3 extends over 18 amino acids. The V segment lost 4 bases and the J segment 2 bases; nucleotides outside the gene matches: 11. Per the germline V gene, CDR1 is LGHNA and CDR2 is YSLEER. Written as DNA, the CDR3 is TGCGCCAGCAGCCTAACCTGGGTAGCGGGAGATAACACCGGGGAGCTGTTTTTT. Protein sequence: CASSLTWVAGDNTGELFF.

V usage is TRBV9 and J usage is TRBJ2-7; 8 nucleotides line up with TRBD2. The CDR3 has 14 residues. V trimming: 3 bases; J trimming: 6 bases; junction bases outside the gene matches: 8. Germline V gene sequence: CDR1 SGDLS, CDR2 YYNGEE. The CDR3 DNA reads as TGTGCCAGCAGCGCTTCCGGGAGCGGGGGCGAGCAGTACTTC. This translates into CASSASGSGGEQYF.

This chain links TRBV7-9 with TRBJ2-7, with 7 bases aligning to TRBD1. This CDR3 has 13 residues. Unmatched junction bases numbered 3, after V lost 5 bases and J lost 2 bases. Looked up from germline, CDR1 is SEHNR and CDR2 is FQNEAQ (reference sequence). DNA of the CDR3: TGTGCCAGCAGCCCGACAGGGACCTACGAGCAGTACTTC. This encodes CASSPTGTYEQYF.

CDR3 protein: CASTPGFGVSTDTQYF. Written as DNA, the CDR3 is TGTGCCAGCACCCCCGGATTCGGGGTCAGCACAGATACGCAGTATTTT. The V call is TRBV9, the J call TRBJ2-3; the D gene is possibly TRBD2 (5 bases). CDR1 and CDR2 (germline): SGDLS, YYNGEE. The CDR3 loop spans 16 amino acids. Trimming took 6 bases from V and 0 from J, leaving 17 bases between them.

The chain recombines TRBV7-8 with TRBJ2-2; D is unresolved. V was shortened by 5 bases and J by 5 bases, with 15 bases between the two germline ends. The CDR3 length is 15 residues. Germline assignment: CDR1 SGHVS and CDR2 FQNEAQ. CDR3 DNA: TGTGCCAGCAGCCCCGGAGTGGAAGGGACCGGGGAGCTGTTTTTT. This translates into CASSPGVEGTGELFF.

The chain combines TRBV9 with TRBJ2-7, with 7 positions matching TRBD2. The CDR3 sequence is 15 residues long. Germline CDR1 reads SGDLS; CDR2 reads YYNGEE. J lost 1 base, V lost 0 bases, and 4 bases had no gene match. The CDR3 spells CASSVGGGGSYEQYF. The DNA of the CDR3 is TGTGCCAGCAGCGTAGGAGGCGGGGGATCCTACGAGCAGTACTTC.